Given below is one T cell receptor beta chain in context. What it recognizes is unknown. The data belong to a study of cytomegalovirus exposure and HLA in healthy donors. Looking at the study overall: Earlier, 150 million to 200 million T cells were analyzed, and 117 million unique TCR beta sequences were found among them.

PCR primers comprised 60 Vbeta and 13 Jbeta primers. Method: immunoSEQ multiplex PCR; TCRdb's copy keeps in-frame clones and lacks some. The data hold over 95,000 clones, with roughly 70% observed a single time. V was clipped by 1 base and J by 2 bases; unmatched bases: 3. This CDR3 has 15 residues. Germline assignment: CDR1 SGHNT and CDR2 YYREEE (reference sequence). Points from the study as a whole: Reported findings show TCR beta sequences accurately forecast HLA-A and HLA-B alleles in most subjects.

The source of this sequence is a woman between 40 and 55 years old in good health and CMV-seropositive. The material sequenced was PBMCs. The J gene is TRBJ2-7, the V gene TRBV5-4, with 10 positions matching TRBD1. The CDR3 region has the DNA TGTGCCAGCAGCTTGCGGGACAGGGGCACCTACGAGCAGTACTTC. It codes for CASSLRDRGTYEQYF.